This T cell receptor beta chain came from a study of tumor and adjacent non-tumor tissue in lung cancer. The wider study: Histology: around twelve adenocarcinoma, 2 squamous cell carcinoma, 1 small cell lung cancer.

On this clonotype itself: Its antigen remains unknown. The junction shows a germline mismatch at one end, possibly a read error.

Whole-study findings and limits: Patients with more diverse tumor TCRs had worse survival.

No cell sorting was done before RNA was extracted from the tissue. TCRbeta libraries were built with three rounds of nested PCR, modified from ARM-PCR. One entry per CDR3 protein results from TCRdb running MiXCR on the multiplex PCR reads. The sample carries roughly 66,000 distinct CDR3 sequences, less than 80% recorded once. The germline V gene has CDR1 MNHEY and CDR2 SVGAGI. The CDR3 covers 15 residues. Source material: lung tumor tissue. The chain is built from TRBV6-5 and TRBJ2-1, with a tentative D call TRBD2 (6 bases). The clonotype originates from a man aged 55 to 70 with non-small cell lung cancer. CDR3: CASSYRGDSYNELFF. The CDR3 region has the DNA TGTGCCAGTAGTTATAGAGGGGACTCCTACAATGAGCTGTTCTTC.